The 27 T cell receptor beta chains listed next were all sequenced from one sample in a study of vaccination and CD4 T cells after COVID-19. Sequencing of the DNA from cultured CD4+ T cells was carried out with the Oncomine TCR Beta short-read assay. TCRdb processed the PCR reads anew with MiXCR; each CDR3 protein has one entry. This sample has 25,000 to 30,000 distinct CDR3 sequences, with less than 80% found just once. Treatment denoted: roughly nine-day PBMC culture with coronavirus spike peptide pools or control peptides (ViraFEST assay). Their specific antigens are unknown. The specimen comprised CD4+ T cells from blood, cultured in vitro, sampled after SARS-CoV-2 vaccination. The receptors come from a human donor who received a COVID-19 vaccine.

The chain uses TRBV6-1 and TRBJ1-4; 8 bases are shared with TRBD1. Germline CDR1 reads MNHNS; CDR2 reads SASEGT. After removal of 6 bases from V and 7 bases from J, the junction contained 10 bases not matched to a gene. The CDR3 is made up of 15 amino acids. DNA of the CDR3: TGTGCCAGCAGCCTAGACAGGGGCAGGAGTGAAAAACTGTTTTTT. This codes for CASSLDRGRSEKLFF.

This rearrangement joins TRBV6-2 or TRBV6-3 to TRBJ1-1; D remains unclear. The germline CDR1 and CDR2 sequences are MNHEY and SVGEGT. The CDR3 has 9 residues. CDR3 nucleotides: TGTGTCCCCTCCACTGAAGCTTTCTTT. It specifies CVPSTEAFF.

V gene TRBV6-1 combines with J gene TRBJ1-1, with a weak D call TRBD1 (5 bases). Germline-derived CDR1 and CDR2 are MNHNS and SASEGT. V lost 6 bases and J 1 base, leaving 12 bases between the germline ends. The CDR3 length is 14 residues. The CDR3 DNA reads TGTGCCAGCAGCTTAGGGGCCGAGAACACTGAAGCTTTCTTT. Translating it yields CASSLGAENTEAFF.

This sequence joins TRBV3-1 and TRBJ2-7; 7 bases map to TRBD1. This CDR3 spans 14 amino acids. The J segment lost 2 bases and the V segment lost 1 base, leaving 2 bases of the junction unmatched. Germline V CDR1 and CDR2: LGHDT, YNNKEL (reference sequence). CDR3 nucleotide sequence: TGTGCCAGCAGCCAAGGGGGACAGCCCTACGAGCAGTACTTC. Its protein product is CASSQGGQPYEQYF.

The V gene is TRBV5-4, the J gene TRBJ1-5, with a possible D match to TRBD1 (6 bases). Trimming cost V 5 bases and J 0 bases, with 18 bases left between them. Germline values: CDR1 SGHNT, CDR2 YYREEE (reference sequence). The CDR3 covers 17 residues. Here the CDR3 DNA reads TGTGCCAGCAGTCCGGCAAGACAGGCCTATAGCAATCAGCCCCAGCATTTT. Translating gives CASSPARQAYSNQPQHF. Looking up the rest from reference TRBV5-4 and TRBJ1-5 gives the full variable domain: ETGVTQSPTHLIKTRGQQVTLRCSSQSGHNTVSWYQQALGQGPQFIFQYYREEENGRGNFPPRFSGLQFPNYSSELNVNALELDDSALYLCASSPARQAYSNQPQHFGDGTRLSIL.

In this sample, this clonotype turned up a few times. The chain carries TRBV19 and TRBJ1-2; 7 bases fit TRBD1. The junction had 15 bases not matched to a gene; V was cut back by 9 bases and J by 2 bases. CDR1 is LNHDA and CDR2 is SQIVND in the germline V gene (reference sequence). This CDR3 has 16 amino acids. The CDR3 is CASDDPRRGRNYGYTF. The CDR3, as DNA: TGTGCCAGCGATGACCCCAGAAGGGGGCGGAACTATGGCTACACCTTC.

The chain has TRBV2 and TRBJ2-3, with TRBD2 matching 10 bases. The CDR3 sequence is 14 residues long. In germline, CDR1 is SNHLY, CDR2 FYNNEI. The V gene end was trimmed by 6 bases and the J gene end by 4 bases; junction bases not matched to a gene: 4. The CDR3 sequence is CASRSSGGADTQYF. As DNA, the CDR3 is TGTGCCAGCAGAAGCAGCGGGGGGGCAGATACGCAGTATTTT.

This sequence joins TRBV4-1 and TRBJ1-3; D uncertain. The CDR3 runs 15 residues. Trimming pared 0 bases from V and 0 bases from J, leaving 6 bases between. The germline CDR1 and CDR2 sequences are MGHRA and YSYEKL. The CDR3 loop is CASSQDGDSGNTIYF. CDR3 bases: TGCGCCAGCAGCCAAGACGGGGACTCTGGAAACACCATATATTTT.

The chain links TRBV19 to TRBJ1-2; maybe TRBD1 (6 bases). Germline V gives CDR1 LNHDA, CDR2 SQIVND (reference sequence). The V gene lost 5 bases and the J gene lost 8 bases, with 18 bases spanning the gap. The CDR3 runs 14 residues. The CDR3 region is CASSVNNRARGYTF. As DNA, the CDR3 is TGTGCCAGTAGTGTAAACAACAGGGCGCGCGGCTACACCTTC.

The chain uses TRBV6-1 and TRBJ2-5; tentatively, D is TRBD1 (6 bases). This CDR3 region has 15 residues. Germline V lookup: CDR1 MNHNS, CDR2 SASEGT. The V gene lost 2 bases and the J gene lost 3 bases, with 13 bases spanning the gap. The CDR3 coding sequence is TGTGCCAGCAGTGAAACTCGGACAGTAGAAGAGACCCAGTACTTC. Protein sequence: CASSETRTVEETQYF.

The gene calls are TRBV15 and TRBJ2-3, with a weak D call TRBD1 (5 bases). The germline V gene encodes CDR1 LNHNV and CDR2 YYDKDF (reference sequence). The germline V and J ends were trimmed by 0 bases and 0 bases, with 10 bases remaining between them. There are 16 residues in the CDR3. Written as DNA, the CDR3 is TGTGCCACCAGCAGAGATCTGGCAGGGAGCACAGATACGCAGTATTTT. It codes for CATSRDLAGSTDTQYF. Full variable domain (remainder filled in from reference TRBV15 and TRBJ2-3): DAMVIQNPRYQVTQFGKPVTLSCSQTLNHNVMYWYQQKSSQAPKLLFHYYDKDFNNEADTPDNFQSRRPNTSFCFLDIRSPGLGDTAMYLCATSRDLAGSTDTQYFGPGTRLTVL.

This clonotype was counted once. V and J are TRBV5-1 and TRBJ1-1, with D maybe TRBD1 (6 bases). The CDR3 covers 14 residues. The germline V and J ends were trimmed by 4 bases and 4 bases, with 14 bases remaining between them. Germline-derived CDR1 and CDR2 are SGHRS and YFSETQ. The CDR3 protein is CASSTIQGPTEAFF. The DNA for the CDR3 is TGCGCCAGCAGCACAATACAGGGTCCCACTGAAGCTTTCTTT.

The sample holds one count of this clonotype. The V and J genes are TRBV12-3 or TRBV12-4 and TRBJ1-4; 10 bases align to TRBD1. The CDR3 is made up of 15 amino acids. With 3 bases clipped from V and 8 bases from J, the junction kept 6 bases outside the gene matches. The CDR3 bases are TGTGCCAGCAGTTTCTCTGGGACAGGGGACGAAAAACTGTTTTTT. This translates into CASSFSGTGDEKLFF.

Note on this clonotype: Relative to the germline gene, one junction end is altered; a read error may explain this. This chain links TRBV14 with TRBJ1-6; TRBD1 aligns across 7 bases. Germline-derived CDR1 and CDR2 are SGHDN and FVKESK. The CDR3 extends over 14 amino acids. DNA for the CDR3: TGTACCAGCAGCGCGACAGGGAATAATTCACCCCTCCACTTT. This sequence encodes CTSSATGNNSPLHF.

Only a few counts were recorded for this clonotype. The gene calls are TRBV6-1 and TRBJ1-5; TRBD1 is a possible D gene (5 bases). The length of the CDR3 is 19 residues. Germline CDR1 is MNHNS and CDR2 is SASEGT. Trimming left V 2 bases short and J 3 bases short, with 23 bases between. DNA of the CDR3: TGTGCCAGCAGTGAACTGTGGGCAGGGATGCCCCCTGCCAATCAGCCCCAGCATTTT. Translated, it gives CASSELWAGMPPANQPQHF.

This clonotype showed up just once. This rearrangement joins TRBV7-8 to TRBJ1-5; D remains ambiguous. Germline V lookup: CDR1 SGHVS, CDR2 FQNEAQ. The V and J ends lost 5 bases and 5 bases respectively, with 10 bases between them. The CDR3 totals 13 residues. CDR3 DNA sequence: TGTGCCAGCAGCCCAAACAAAGATCAGCCCCAGCATTTT. Residues: CASSPNKDQPQHF. The whole variable domain, remainder taken from reference TRBV7-8 and TRBJ1-5, is GAGVSQSPRYKVAKRGQDVALRCDPISGHVSLFWYQQALGQGPEFLTYFQNEAQLDKSGLPSDRFFAERPEGSVSTLKIQRTQQEDSAVYLCASSPNKDQPQHFGDGTRLSIL.

J is TRBJ1-2 and V is TRBV7-9; D unresolved. The germline V gene has CDR1 SEHNR and CDR2 FQNEAQ (reference sequence). Deletions cut 1 base from V and 5 bases from J, with 14 bases between. The CDR3 sequence is 15 residues long. Here the CDR3 reads CASSLDGRNHYGYTF. CDR3 nucleotides: TGTGCCAGCAGCTTAGATGGGCGGAATCATTATGGCTACACCTTC.

As concerns this clonotype: The junction and the germline gene differ at one end; a read error may be behind it. The chain is built from TRBV15 and TRBJ1-1; D call uncertain. This CDR3 contains 13 residues. CDR1 is LNHNV and CDR2 is YYDKDF in the germline V gene (reference sequence). The CDR3 DNA sequence: TGTGCCACCGGCAGACCCTTGAACACTGAAGCTTTCTTT. Protein product: CATGRPLNTEAFF.

This clonotype was counted between two and nine times. V usage is TRBV24-1 and J usage is TRBJ1-2, with D perhaps matching TRBD1 (6 bases). Trimming removed 4 bases from V and 2 bases from J, with 10 bases in between. This CDR3 contains 14 residues. Per germline, CDR1 KGHDR and CDR2 SFDVKD. In nucleotides, the CDR3 is TGTGCCACCAGTGACAAAGACAGGAACTATGGCTACACCTTC. Translation gives CATSDKDRNYGYTF.

The V and J genes are TRBV12-3 or TRBV12-4 and TRBJ2-1; no reliable D call. This CDR3 comprises 18 residues. The V gene lost 3 bases and the J gene lost 0 bases, with 18 bases spanning the gap. The CDR3 sequence: CASSFGHRKGSSYNEQFF. For the CDR3, the DNA is TGTGCCAGCAGTTTTGGTCATAGGAAGGGCAGCTCCTACAATGAGCAGTTCTTC.

The V call is TRBV12-5, the J call TRBJ2-5; D is tentatively TRBD1 or TRBD2 (6 bases each). This CDR3 comprises 17 residues. In germline, CDR1 is LGHNT, CDR2 FRNRAP. The ends were cut back, 1 base at V and 1 base at J, with 16 bases in the middle. The CDR3 DNA reads TGTGCTAGTGGTTTGGAAACAGGGCCCGGGGGCCAAGAGACCCAGTACTTC. Residues: CASGLETGPGGQETQYF.

The genes are TRBV6-5 and TRBJ1-6; D possibly corresponds to TRBD1 (5 bases). Germline-derived CDR1 and CDR2 are MNHEY and SVGAGI. The CDR3 is 16 residues long. Trimming took off 0 bases at V and 7 bases at J, with 13 bases between the two ends. Written as DNA, the CDR3 is TGTGCCAGCAGTTACTCGAGCGGACACCGAAATTCACCCCTCCACTTT. Translation: CASSYSSGHRNSPLHF.

The chain joins TRBV6-1 to TRBJ1-5; D remains unclear. The CDR3 length is 16 residues. The ends were cut back, 5 bases at V and 2 bases at J, with 16 bases in the middle. The germline gives CDR1 MNHNS, CDR2 SASEGT. CDR3 protein: CASSPDGPGGNQPQHF. CDR3 nucleotides: TGTGCCAGCAGTCCCGACGGCCCTGGGGGCAATCAGCCCCAGCATTTT.

This chain joins TRBV19 and TRBJ2-7; 11 nucleotides align to TRBD1. CDR3 length equals 14 residues. CDR1 and CDR2 (germline): LNHDA, SQIVND (reference sequence). V gave up 10 bases and J gave up 2 bases; unmatched junction bases: 7. CDR3 region: CATSRDRGTYEQYF. The CDR3 DNA sequence: TGTGCCACCAGTAGGGACAGGGGGACCTACGAGCAGTACTTC.

This clonotype was seen a handful of times. The chain has TRBV19 and TRBJ1-6, with D possibly matching TRBD1 (5 bases). Germline V gene lookup returns CDR1 LNHDA and CDR2 SQIVND (reference sequence). Trimming took 5 bases from V and 0 from J, leaving 11 bases between them. CDR3 length: 16 amino acids. The CDR3 protein is CASSGIGGSYNSPLHF. DNA of the CDR3: TGTGCCAGTAGTGGTATTGGGGGCTCCTATAATTCACCCCTCCACTTT.

The V call is TRBV20-1, the J call TRBJ1-1; 8 nucleotides match TRBD1. Trimming at V came to 5 bases and at J to 8 bases, leaving 4 bases not matched to a gene. The germline CDR1 and CDR2 sequences are DFQATT and SNEGSKA (reference sequence). The CDR3 has 11 residues. DNA for the CDR3: TGCAGTGCTGATAGGACAGGGGAAGCTTTCTTT. This gives the protein CSADRTGEAFF.

The genes are TRBV14 and TRBJ2-2; TRBD1 or TRBD2 may be the D gene (6 bases each). The CDR3 loop spans 15 amino acids. Trimming took 2 bases from V and 3 from J, leaving 10 bases between them. The germline gives CDR1 SGHDN, CDR2 FVKESK. CDR3 in DNA: TGTGCCAGCAGCCAACGGGGGCGATACACCGGGGAGCTGTTTTTT. Its translation: CASSQRGRYTGELFF.